The sequence of this T cell receptor beta chain was determined in a study of cytomegalovirus exposure and HLA in healthy donors. Background on the study: Both the approximately 130 validation repertoires and the roughly 620 first-cohort repertoires used the same platform, as reported by a later analysis.

With respect to this clone: Its antigen is not known.

Study-wide findings and caveats: There were some public TCRs occurring in many donors, but most TCR sequences were rare. There were some 150 TCR beta chains listed as cytomegalovirus-associated.

The V end was cut by 3 bases, the J end by 8 bases, with 14 bases between. Per the germline V gene, CDR1 is SGHDT and CDR2 is YYEEEE. The CDR3 is made up of 14 amino acids. Assay used: immunoSEQ multiplex PCR; TCRdb lists only in-frame clones, some missing. This sample carries about 160,000 clones, approximately 96% of them seen once, and the ten largest clones take about 0.94%. The donors were part of the validation cohort of roughly 110 subjects. That cohort was separate from the first cohort, which comprised about 670 subjects. Sequencing was performed on PBMCs. The chain employs TRBV5-6 and TRBJ2-2, with D tentatively TRBD2 (6 bases). The receptor comes from a woman aged 18-35 years in good health and CMV-seronegative. This CDR3 is CASSYTGTSGELFF. The DNA of the CDR3 is TGTGCCAGCAGCTACACCGGGACTTCAGGGGAGCTGTTTTTT.